Listed below are T cell receptor beta chains from one sample, sequenced in a study of cytotoxic CD8 clonotypes in ibrutinib-treated CLL. Using immunoSEQ multiplex PCR, the repertoire was profiled, and TCRdb retains in-frame clones only, with some absent. The sample records around 250,000 clones, around 70% being singletons. The source was PBMCs, collected after 24 months of ibrutinib treatment. The receptors stem from a human donor with chronic lymphocytic leukemia. Both conserved end residues are part of each CDR3. Fields, in order: CDR3 DNA, CDR3 protein, V gene, clone size, D gene, J gene. The D gene is left open where the match is weak. Some rows have no size entry. The others give once, few or many, or a class for an expanded clone.

CDR3nt: TGTGCCAGCAGCTTCACTGGGGTGACAGATACGCAGTATTTT
CDR3aa: CASSFTGVTDTQYF
v_gene: TRBV11-2
abundance: once
d_gene: NA
j_gene: TRBJ2-3

CDR3nt: TGTGCCATCAGATCAGGGGCGAATCAGCCCCAGCATTTT
CDR3aa: CAIRSGANQPQHF
v_gene: TRBV10-3
abundance: NA
d_gene: NA
j_gene: TRBJ1-5

CDR3nt: TGTGCCACCAAGGGACGCTCCTACGAGCAGTACTTC
CDR3aa: CATKGRSYEQYF
v_gene: TRBV11-2
abundance: few
d_gene: NA
j_gene: TRBJ2-7

CDR3nt: TGTGCCAGCAGTTTTAACTGGAACACTGAAGCTTTCTTT
CDR3aa: CASSFNWNTEAFF
v_gene: TRBV27
abundance: NA
d_gene: NA
j_gene: TRBJ1-1

CDR3nt: TGTGCCAGCAGCGCAGGACTAGCGAAGGACGAGCAGTACTTC
CDR3aa: CASSAGLAKDEQYF
v_gene: TRBV9
abundance: NA
d_gene: TRBD2
j_gene: TRBJ2-7

CDR3nt: TGTGCCAGCAGTTTACAGGGACAGGGAGCCTACGAGCAGTACTTC
CDR3aa: CASSLQGQGAYEQYF
v_gene: TRBV27
abundance: NA
d_gene: TRBD1
j_gene: TRBJ2-7

CDR3nt: TGCGCCAGCAGCTTCTTGGGGGGGCCAAACACCATATATTTT
CDR3aa: CASSFLGGPNTIYF
v_gene: TRBV5-1
abundance: NA
d_gene: NA
j_gene: TRBJ1-3

CDR3nt: TGCGCCAGCAGCCAAGATGTTCAGCCGGATGGCGGCTACACCTTC
CDR3aa: CASSQDVQPDGGYTF
v_gene: TRBV4-3
abundance: NA
d_gene: NA
j_gene: TRBJ1-2

CDR3nt: TGTGCCAGCAGACCCCATGGGACTAGCGGGAGTGGCTCCTACAATGAGCAGTTCTTC
CDR3aa: CASRPHGTSGSGSYNEQFF
v_gene: TRBV27
abundance: NA
d_gene: TRBD2
j_gene: TRBJ2-1

CDR3nt: TGTGCCAGCAGCCGCCGGACTAGCGGGAGCTGGGAGCAGTACTTC
CDR3aa: CASSRRTSGSWEQYF
v_gene: TRBV7-8
abundance: NA
d_gene: TRBD2
j_gene: TRBJ2-7

CDR3nt: TGTGCCAGCTACAAGGAGGCTCGAGGGGAGCAGTACTTC
CDR3aa: CASYKEARGEQYF
v_gene: TRBV18
abundance: NA
d_gene: NA
j_gene: TRBJ2-7

CDR3nt: TGTGCAAGTCGCTTAGCGGCTGAGCCCCAGCATTTT
CDR3aa: CASRLAAEPQHF
v_gene: TRBV12-2
abundance: NA
d_gene: NA
j_gene: TRBJ1-5

CDR3nt: TGTGCCAGCTCAATTGGAACTTCGACCACAGATACGCAGTATTTT
CDR3aa: CASSIGTSTTDTQYF
v_gene: TRBV6-4
abundance: NA
d_gene: NA
j_gene: TRBJ2-3

CDR3nt: TGTGCCAGCTCACGGCAAGAGACCCAGTACTTC
CDR3aa: CASSRQETQYF
v_gene: TRBV18
abundance: NA
d_gene: NA
j_gene: TRBJ2-5

CDR3nt: TGTGCCAGCAGTTACTCTGGAGTTATGGCCGAGCAGTACTTC
CDR3aa: CASSYSGVMAEQYF
v_gene: TRBV6-5
abundance: NA
d_gene: NA
j_gene: TRBJ2-7

CDR3nt: TGTGCCAGCAGCTACGAGCGGCAGTACTTC
CDR3aa: CASSYERQYF
v_gene: TRBV28
abundance: NA
d_gene: NA
j_gene: TRBJ2-7

CDR3nt: TGTGCCAGCAGTATACGGACAGGGTACTACAATGAGCAGTTCTTC
CDR3aa: CASSIRTGYYNEQFF
v_gene: TRBV27
abundance: NA
d_gene: TRBD1
j_gene: TRBJ2-1

CDR3nt: TGTGCCAGCAGCCAACAGTCAGGGAGTCAGCCCCAGCATTTT
CDR3aa: CASSQQSGSQPQHF
v_gene: TRBV16
abundance: many
d_gene: NA
j_gene: TRBJ1-5

CDR3nt: TGTGCCAGCAGCTCGACTAGCGGGAAGAAAACAGATACGCAGTATTTT
CDR3aa: CASSSTSGKKTDTQYF
v_gene: TRBV5-4
abundance: once
d_gene: TRBD2
j_gene: TRBJ2-3

CDR3nt: TGTGCCAGCAGCTTAGTTTCTAGCGGGAGAGGGGGGGATACGCAGTATTTT
CDR3aa: CASSLVSSGRGGDTQYF
v_gene: TRBV7-2
abundance: NA
d_gene: TRBD2
j_gene: TRBJ2-3

CDR3nt: TGTGCCAGCAGCCGGAGAGGACAGGGGGCGGACGAGCAGTACTTC
CDR3aa: CASSRRGQGADEQYF
v_gene: TRBV5-4
abundance: NA
d_gene: TRBD1
j_gene: TRBJ2-7

CDR3nt: TGTGCCAGCAGGAACCGGGCCGTCGCCGAGCAGTACTTC
CDR3aa: CASRNRAVAEQYF
v_gene: TRBV6-5
abundance: NA
d_gene: NA
j_gene: TRBJ2-7

CDR3nt: TGTGCCAGCAGCCAAGGGTTCTACGAGCAGTACTTC
CDR3aa: CASSQGFYEQYF
v_gene: TRBV7-9
abundance: NA
d_gene: NA
j_gene: TRBJ2-7

CDR3nt: TGTGCCAGCAGCCCGCGGCCCCTGGGTGAGCAGTTCTTC
CDR3aa: CASSPRPLGEQFF
v_gene: TRBV7-3
abundance: NA
d_gene: NA
j_gene: TRBJ2-1

CDR3nt: TGTGCCAGCAGTCTGGGCACGCGACAGGGTTATCAGCCCCAGCATTTT
CDR3aa: CASSLGTRQGYQPQHF
v_gene: TRBV27
abundance: NA
d_gene: TRBD1
j_gene: TRBJ1-5

CDR3nt: TGTGCCAGCAGGCCCGGCCCGGCGACCAAAAACATTCAGTACTTC
CDR3aa: CASRPGPATKNIQYF
v_gene: TRBV6-5
abundance: NA
d_gene: NA
j_gene: TRBJ2-4

CDR3nt: TGTGCCAGCAGTTTTCGACAGGGCAAACGGGAAAAACTGTTTTTT
CDR3aa: CASSFRQGKREKLFF
v_gene: TRBV5-8
abundance: NA
d_gene: TRBD1
j_gene: TRBJ1-4

CDR3nt: TGTGCCAGCAGCTTAGGTTTGACAGCATACGAGCAGTACTTC
CDR3aa: CASSLGLTAYEQYF
v_gene: TRBV7-2
abundance: NA
d_gene: NA
j_gene: TRBJ2-7

CDR3nt: TGTGCCAGCAGTCTAATGGGCAGTCAGAACACTGAAGCTTTCTTT
CDR3aa: CASSLMGSQNTEAFF
v_gene: TRBV28
abundance: once
d_gene: NA
j_gene: TRBJ1-1

CDR3nt: TGTGCCAGCAGCCTTTCCTGGGGGGGAAACAATGAGCAGTTCTTC
CDR3aa: CASSLSWGGNNEQFF
v_gene: TRBV7-9
abundance: NA
d_gene: TRBD2
j_gene: TRBJ2-1

CDR3nt: TGTGCCAGCAACTGGGACAGGTTCTTAGAAGCCTACACCTTC
CDR3aa: CASNWDRFLEAYTF
v_gene: TRBV2
abundance: NA
d_gene: TRBD1
j_gene: TRBJ1-2

CDR3nt: TGTGCCAGCAGTTACCAGCGGGAGAACTACGAGCAGTACTTC
CDR3aa: CASSYQRENYEQYF
v_gene: TRBV6-5
abundance: few
d_gene: TRBD2
j_gene: TRBJ2-7

CDR3nt: TGTGCCAGCAGTTGGTCGTGGAACACTGAAGCTTTCTTT
CDR3aa: CASSWSWNTEAFF
v_gene: TRBV6-5
abundance: NA
d_gene: NA
j_gene: TRBJ1-1

CDR3nt: TGTGCCAGCAGCCCAACTCCCGGGACAGGTGGTCGCGGCTACACCTTC
CDR3aa: CASSPTPGTGGRGYTF
v_gene: TRBV5-6
abundance: NA
d_gene: TRBD1
j_gene: TRBJ1-2

CDR3nt: TGTGCCAGCAGCCAAGAAATAAACTTCGGCGATAGCTCCTACGAGCAGTACTTC
CDR3aa: CASSQEINFGDSSYEQYF
v_gene: TRBV4-2
abundance: NA
d_gene: NA
j_gene: TRBJ2-7

CDR3nt: TGCGCCAGCAGCTTCGAGGGGGCGAAATTTGATACGCAGTATTTT
CDR3aa: CASSFEGAKFDTQYF
v_gene: TRBV5-1
abundance: NA
d_gene: TRBD1
j_gene: TRBJ2-3

CDR3nt: TGTGCCAGCAGCGTAGAGGGACAGGGTTTCGAACCCCTCCACTTT
CDR3aa: CASSVEGQGFEPLHF
v_gene: TRBV9
abundance: NA
d_gene: TRBD1
j_gene: TRBJ1-6

CDR3nt: TGTGCCAGCAGTTACCTGACAGGGGGTTTATCGACTGGCTACACCTTC
CDR3aa: CASSYLTGGLSTGYTF
v_gene: TRBV6-6
abundance: many
d_gene: TRBD1
j_gene: TRBJ1-2

CDR3nt: TGCGCCAGCAGCCCTGCCGGGACAGGGGACAATGAGCAGTTCTTC
CDR3aa: CASSPAGTGDNEQFF
v_gene: TRBV5-1
abundance: few
d_gene: TRBD1
j_gene: TRBJ2-1

CDR3nt: TGCAGTGCTATACAGGACTATGGCTACACCTTC
CDR3aa: CSAIQDYGYTF
v_gene: TRBV20-1
abundance: NA
d_gene: NA
j_gene: TRBJ1-2

CDR3nt: TGTGCCAGCAGACTCGGACTAGGTCTAGAGACCCAGTACTTC
CDR3aa: CASRLGLGLETQYF
v_gene: TRBV6-5
abundance: NA
d_gene: TRBD2
j_gene: TRBJ2-5

CDR3nt: TGTGCCAGCAGTTACCTAGCGGTAGTACAATCCTACAATGAGCAGTTCTTC
CDR3aa: CASSYLAVVQSYNEQFF
v_gene: TRBV27
abundance: NA
d_gene: TRBD2
j_gene: TRBJ2-1

CDR3nt: TGTGCCAGTATGGATCCAGAGACCGGGGAGCTGTTTTTT
CDR3aa: CASMDPETGELFF
v_gene: TRBV19
abundance: NA
d_gene: NA
j_gene: TRBJ2-2

CDR3nt: TGTGCCAGCAGCTCCGGGACTAGCACCGAGCAGTACTTC
CDR3aa: CASSSGTSTEQYF
v_gene: TRBV7-3
abundance: NA
d_gene: TRBD2
j_gene: TRBJ2-7

CDR3nt: TGTGCCAGCAGTCCCGCCGGGACAGGGATGACTAATGAAAAACTGTTTTTT
CDR3aa: CASSPAGTGMTNEKLFF
v_gene: TRBV28
abundance: NA
d_gene: TRBD1
j_gene: TRBJ1-4

CDR3nt: TGTGCCAGCAGCCCCCCAGCGGGGGGTAATACGCAGTATTTT
CDR3aa: CASSPPAGGNTQYF
v_gene: TRBV5-4
abundance: NA
d_gene: TRBD2
j_gene: TRBJ2-3

CDR3nt: TGTGCCAGCAGTTCAAGCGGAGTAAGCTCCTACGAGCAGTACTTC
CDR3aa: CASSSSGVSSYEQYF
v_gene: TRBV27
abundance: NA
d_gene: NA
j_gene: TRBJ2-7

CDR3nt: TGCGCCAGCAGCTCCGGGACCGACTCCTACAATGAGCAGTTCTTC
CDR3aa: CASSSGTDSYNEQFF
v_gene: TRBV5-1
abundance: NA
d_gene: NA
j_gene: TRBJ2-1

CDR3nt: TGTGCCACCAGCAGAGAAAGTATCAATGAGCAGTTCTTC
CDR3aa: CATSRESINEQFF
v_gene: TRBV15
abundance: NA
d_gene: NA
j_gene: TRBJ2-1

CDR3nt: TGTGCCAGCTCACCAGGGGTAGAAAAGACCCAGTACTTC
CDR3aa: CASSPGVEKTQYF
v_gene: TRBV18
abundance: NA
d_gene: NA
j_gene: TRBJ2-5